This T cell receptor beta chain stems from a study of blood T cell repertoires in COVID-19. V shed 3 bases and J 6 bases; nucleotides not matched to a gene: 2. Germline V gives CDR1 KGHSH, CDR2 LQKENI. This CDR3 is 15 amino acids long. Sequencing was performed with immunoSEQ multiplex PCR; in TCRdb, only in-frame clones are kept and a portion is missing. The table has about 48,000 clones, 90% seen once; the top ten hold 5.1%. The genes are TRBV18 and TRBJ2-7; 16 bases map to TRBD2. The clonotype was recovered from a man in his 70s with acute or convalescent COVID-19. The sample taken for sequencing was peripheral blood. This chain's CDR3 is CASSPGLAGGFEQYF. CDR3 DNA sequence: TGTGCCAGCTCACCGGGACTAGCGGGGGGGTTCGAGCAGTACTTC.